This TCR beta chain was found in a study of regulatory T cells in long-lasting Graves disease. Trimming pared 2 bases from V and 4 bases from J, leaving 6 bases between. This CDR3 has 12 amino acids. Germline V gives CDR1 SGHNT, CDR2 YENEEA. Regarding time point: newly diagnosed GD, antithyroid drugs for less than 3 months. From RNA extracted from PBMCs, the TCR library was made. Findings and limits, study-wide: Preferential use of TRBV28, TRBJ1-2 and TRBJ2-5 was seen in persistent disease.

Ten or more counts support this clonotype. Antigen: not known. Arm-PCR with iRepertoire HTBI primers amplified the CDR3 regions for these TCR beta libraries. One entry per CDR3 protein results from TCRdb running MiXCR on the multiplex PCR reads. The table lists over 500,000 distinct CDR3 sequences, around 15% of them singletons. This sample also appeared in a second study, on T cells in Graves' hyperthyroidism and ophthalmopathy. From that report: Hyperthyroidism of Graves' type that showed no ophthalmopathy progression within 18 months was stable. In simple terms, a model built on 13 V-J features told ophthalmopathy apart from stable hyperthyroidism.

The material sequenced was peripheral blood mononuclear cells (PBMCs), taken at new diagnosis, from a patient treated with antithyroid drugs. This TCR derives from a woman aged 30 to 39 with Graves disease. V and J are TRBV11-3 and TRBJ2-7, with D tentatively TRBD1 or TRBD2 (5 bases each). The CDR3 is CASSLWGYEQYF. CDR3 DNA sequence: TGTGCCAGCAGCTTATGGGGGTACGAGCAGTACTTC.